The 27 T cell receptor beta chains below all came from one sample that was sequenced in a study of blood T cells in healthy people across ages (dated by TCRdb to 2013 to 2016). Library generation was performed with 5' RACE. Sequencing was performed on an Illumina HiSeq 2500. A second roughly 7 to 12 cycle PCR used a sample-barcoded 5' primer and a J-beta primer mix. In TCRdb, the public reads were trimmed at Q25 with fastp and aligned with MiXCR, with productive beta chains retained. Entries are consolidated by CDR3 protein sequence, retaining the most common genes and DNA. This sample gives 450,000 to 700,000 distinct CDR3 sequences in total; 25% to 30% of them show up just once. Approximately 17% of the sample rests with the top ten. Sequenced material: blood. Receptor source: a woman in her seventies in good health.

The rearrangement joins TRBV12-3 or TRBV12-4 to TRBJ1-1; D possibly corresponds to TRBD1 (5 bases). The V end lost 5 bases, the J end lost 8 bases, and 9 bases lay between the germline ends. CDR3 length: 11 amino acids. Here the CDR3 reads CASSVQGEAFF. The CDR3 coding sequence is TGTGCCAGCAGTGTTCAGGGCGAAGCTTTCTTT.

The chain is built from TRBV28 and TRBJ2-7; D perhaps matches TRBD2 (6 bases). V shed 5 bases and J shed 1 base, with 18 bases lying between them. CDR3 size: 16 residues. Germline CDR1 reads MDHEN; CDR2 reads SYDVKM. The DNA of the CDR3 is TGTGCCAGCAGTCCCCACCCCGGGAGTTTTTCCTACGAGCAGTACTTC. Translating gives CASSPHPGSFSYEQYF.

The CDR3 is CASSLLAGVYEQYF. The DNA of the CDR3 is TGTGCCAGCAGCTTACTAGCGGGAGTCTACGAGCAGTACTTC. The rearrangement joins TRBV7-9 to TRBJ2-7; 10 bases are shared with TRBD2. The CDR3 length is 14 residues. Germline values: CDR1 SEHNR, CDR2 FQNEAQ (reference sequence). V lost 2 bases, J lost 3 bases, and 1 base stayed unmatched.

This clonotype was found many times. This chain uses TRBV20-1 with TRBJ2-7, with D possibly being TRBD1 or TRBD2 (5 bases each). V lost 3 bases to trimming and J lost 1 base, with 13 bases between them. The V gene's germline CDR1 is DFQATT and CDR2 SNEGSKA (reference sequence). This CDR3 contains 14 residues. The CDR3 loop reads CSASPRDLSYEQYF. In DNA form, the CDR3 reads TGCAGTGCTAGCCCCCGGGACCTATCCTACGAGCAGTACTTC.

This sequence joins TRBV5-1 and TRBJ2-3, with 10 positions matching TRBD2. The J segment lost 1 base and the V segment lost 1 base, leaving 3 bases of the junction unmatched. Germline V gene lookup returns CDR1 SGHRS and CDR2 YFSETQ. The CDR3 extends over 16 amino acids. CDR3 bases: TGCGCCAGCAGCTTGTACGGGACTAGCGGCACAGATACGCAGTATTTT. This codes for CASSLYGTSGTDTQYF.

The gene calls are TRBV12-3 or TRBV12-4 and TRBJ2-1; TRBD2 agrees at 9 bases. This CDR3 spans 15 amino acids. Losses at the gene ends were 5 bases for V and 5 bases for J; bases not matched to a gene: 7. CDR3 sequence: CASSPSSGVNNEQFF. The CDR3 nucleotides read TGTGCCAGCAGTCCCTCTAGCGGGGTAAACAATGAGCAGTTCTTC.

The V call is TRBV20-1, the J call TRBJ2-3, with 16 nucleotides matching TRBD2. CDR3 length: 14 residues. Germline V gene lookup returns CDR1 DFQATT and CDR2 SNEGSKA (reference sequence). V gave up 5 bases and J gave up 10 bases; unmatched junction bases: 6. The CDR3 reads CSAGTSGGVRAQYF. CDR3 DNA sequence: TGCAGTGCTGGGACTAGCGGGGGGGTGAGGGCGCAGTATTTT.

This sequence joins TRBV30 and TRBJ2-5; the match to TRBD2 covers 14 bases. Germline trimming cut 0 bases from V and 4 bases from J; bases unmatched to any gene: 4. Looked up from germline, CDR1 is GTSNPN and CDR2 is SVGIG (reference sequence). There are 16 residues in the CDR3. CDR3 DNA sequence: TGTGCCTGGAGTGTACTGACTAGCGGGGGGGCAGAGACCCAGTACTTC. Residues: CAWSVLTSGGAETQYF.

The CDR3 nucleotides are TGTGCCAGCAGCTTATCTAGCGGTTCGGAAGAGCAGTACTTC. Protein sequence: CASSLSSGSEEQYF. The V gene is TRBV7-2, the J gene TRBJ2-7; 7 bases match TRBD2. CDR3 length: 14 residues. Germline CDR1 is SGHTA and CDR2 is FQGNSA. The V segment lost 2 bases and the J segment 7 bases; nucleotides outside the gene matches: 8. Full variable domain (missing parts from reference TRBV7-2 and TRBJ2-7): GAGVSQSPSNKVTEKGKDVELRCDPISGHTALYWYRQSLGQGLEFLIYFQGNSAPDKSGLPSDRFSAERTGGSVSTLTIQRTQQEDSAVYLCASSLSSGSEEQYFGPGTRLTVT.

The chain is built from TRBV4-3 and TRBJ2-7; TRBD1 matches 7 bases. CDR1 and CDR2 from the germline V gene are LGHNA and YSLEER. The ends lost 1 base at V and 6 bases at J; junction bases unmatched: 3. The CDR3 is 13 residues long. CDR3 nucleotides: TGCGCCAGCAGCCAAGCAAGGGGGCGCGAGCAGTACTTC. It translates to CASSQARGREQYF.

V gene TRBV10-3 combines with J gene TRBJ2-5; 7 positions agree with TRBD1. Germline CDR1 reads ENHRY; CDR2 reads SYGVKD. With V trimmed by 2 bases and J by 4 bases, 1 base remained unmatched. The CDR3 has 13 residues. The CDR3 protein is CAISERQGETQYF. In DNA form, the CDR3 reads TGTGCCATCAGTGAGAGACAGGGAGAGACCCAGTACTTC.

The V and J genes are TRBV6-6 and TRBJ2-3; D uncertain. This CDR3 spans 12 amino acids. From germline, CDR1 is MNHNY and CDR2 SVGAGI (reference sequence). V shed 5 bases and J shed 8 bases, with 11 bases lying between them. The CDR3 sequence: CASSEGRFTQYF. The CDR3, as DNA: TGTGCCAGCAGTGAAGGTCGGTTTACGCAGTATTTT.

Here the CDR3 reads CASRLHTGTGHEKLFF. The CDR3 nucleotides are TGTGCCAGCCGACTCCATACCGGGACAGGCCATGAAAAACTGTTTTTT. The chain recombines TRBV7-2 with TRBJ1-4, with 8 bases fitting TRBD1. This CDR3 contains 16 residues. Germline values: CDR1 SGHTA, CDR2 FQGNSA. The trim removed 8 bases at V and 6 bases at J, leaving 14 bases unmatched.

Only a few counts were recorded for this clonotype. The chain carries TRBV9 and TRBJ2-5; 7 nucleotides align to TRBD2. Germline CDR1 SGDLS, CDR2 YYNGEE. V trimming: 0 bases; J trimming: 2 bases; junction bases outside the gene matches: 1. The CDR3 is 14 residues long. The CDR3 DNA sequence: TGTGCCAGCAGCGTAGGGACTAGACAAGAGACCCAGTACTTC. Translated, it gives CASSVGTRQETQYF.

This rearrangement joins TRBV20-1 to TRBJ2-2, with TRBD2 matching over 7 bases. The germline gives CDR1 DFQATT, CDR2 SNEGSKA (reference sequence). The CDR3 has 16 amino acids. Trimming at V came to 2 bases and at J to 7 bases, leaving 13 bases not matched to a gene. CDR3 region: CSARSDIRGSGGELFF. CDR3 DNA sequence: TGCAGTGCTAGATCAGATATCCGCGGGAGTGGCGGGGAGCTGTTTTTT.

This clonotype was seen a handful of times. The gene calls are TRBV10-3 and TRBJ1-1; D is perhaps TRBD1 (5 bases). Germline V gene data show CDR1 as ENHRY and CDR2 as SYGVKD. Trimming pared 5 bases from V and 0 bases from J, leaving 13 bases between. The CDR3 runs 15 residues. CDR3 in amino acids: CAISSQGTVNTEAFF. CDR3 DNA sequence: TGTGCCATCAGTAGCCAAGGGACGGTGAACACTGAAGCTTTCTTT.

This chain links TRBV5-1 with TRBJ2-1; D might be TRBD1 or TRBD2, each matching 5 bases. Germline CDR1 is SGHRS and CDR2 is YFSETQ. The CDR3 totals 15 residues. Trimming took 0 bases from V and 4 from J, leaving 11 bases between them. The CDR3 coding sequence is TGCGCCAGCAGCTTGGGGGGGAATCGATACAATGAGCAGTTCTTC. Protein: CASSLGGNRYNEQFF.

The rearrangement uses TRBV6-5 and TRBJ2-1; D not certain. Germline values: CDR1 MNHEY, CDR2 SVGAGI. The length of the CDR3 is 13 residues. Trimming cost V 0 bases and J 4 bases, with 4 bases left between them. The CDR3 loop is CASSYSPYNEQFF. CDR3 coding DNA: TGTGCCAGCAGTTACTCTCCATACAATGAGCAGTTCTTC.

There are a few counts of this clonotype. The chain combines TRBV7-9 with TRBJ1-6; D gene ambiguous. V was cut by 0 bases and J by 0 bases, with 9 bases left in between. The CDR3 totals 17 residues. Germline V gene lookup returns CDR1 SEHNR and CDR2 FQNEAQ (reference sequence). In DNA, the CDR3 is TGTGCCAGCAGCTTAGCGCGTGGCAGCTCCTATAATTCACCCCTCCACTTT. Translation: CASSLARGSSYNSPLHF.

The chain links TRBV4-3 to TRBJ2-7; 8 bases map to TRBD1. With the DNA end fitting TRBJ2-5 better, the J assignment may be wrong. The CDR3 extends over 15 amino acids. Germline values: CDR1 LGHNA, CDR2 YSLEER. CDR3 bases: TGCGCCAGCAGCCAGGAGACAGGGGTAATAGGGACCCAGTACTTC. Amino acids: CASSQETGVIGTQYF.

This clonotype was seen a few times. The CDR3 spells CASSRSGTGVSNQPQHF. The DNA for the CDR3 is TGTGCCAGCTCACGCTCCGGGACAGGTGTCTCCAATCAGCCCCAGCATTTT. This chain joins TRBV18 and TRBJ1-5, with 8 bases fitting TRBD1. After removal of 4 bases from V and 3 bases from J, the junction contained 11 bases not matched to a gene. Per germline, CDR1 KGHSH and CDR2 LQKENI. The CDR3 runs 17 residues.

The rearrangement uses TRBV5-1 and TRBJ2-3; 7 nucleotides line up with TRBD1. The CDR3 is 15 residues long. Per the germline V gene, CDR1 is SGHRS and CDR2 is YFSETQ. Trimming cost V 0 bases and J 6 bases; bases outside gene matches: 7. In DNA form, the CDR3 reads TGCGCCAGCAGCTTGGACCCCAGGGGACAGGATACGCAGTATTTT. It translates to CASSLDPRGQDTQYF.

Here the CDR3 DNA reads TGTGCCAGCAGCCGGGACAGGGCTAATTCACCCCTCCACTTT. It specifies CASSRDRANSPLHF. V usage is TRBV7-2 and J usage is TRBJ1-6; 9 bases fit TRBD1. V lost 5 bases, J lost 6 bases, and 2 bases stayed unmatched. The CDR3 is made up of 14 amino acids. Germline CDR1 and CDR2: SGHTA and FQGNSA.

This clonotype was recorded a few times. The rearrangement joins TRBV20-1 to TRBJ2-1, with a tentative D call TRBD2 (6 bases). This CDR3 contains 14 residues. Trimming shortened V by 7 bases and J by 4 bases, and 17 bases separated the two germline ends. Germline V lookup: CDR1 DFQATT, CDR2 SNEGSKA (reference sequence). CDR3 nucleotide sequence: TGCAGTGTTGGACGGGGACTGGGGTACAATGAGCAGTTCTTC. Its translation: CSVGRGLGYNEQFF.

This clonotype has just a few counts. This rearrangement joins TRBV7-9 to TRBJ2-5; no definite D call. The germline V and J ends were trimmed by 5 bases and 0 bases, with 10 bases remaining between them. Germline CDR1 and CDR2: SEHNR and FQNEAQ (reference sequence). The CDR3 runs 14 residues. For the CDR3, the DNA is TGTGCCAGCAGCCGTCCTCAGTACCAAGAGACCCAGTACTTC. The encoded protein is CASSRPQYQETQYF.

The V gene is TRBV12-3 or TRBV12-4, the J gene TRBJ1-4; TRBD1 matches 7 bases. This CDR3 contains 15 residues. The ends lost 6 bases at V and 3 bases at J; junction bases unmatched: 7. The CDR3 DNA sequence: TGTGCCAGCAGCTACAGGGGTTCGTCTAATGAAAAACTGTTTTTT. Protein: CASSYRGSSNEKLFF.

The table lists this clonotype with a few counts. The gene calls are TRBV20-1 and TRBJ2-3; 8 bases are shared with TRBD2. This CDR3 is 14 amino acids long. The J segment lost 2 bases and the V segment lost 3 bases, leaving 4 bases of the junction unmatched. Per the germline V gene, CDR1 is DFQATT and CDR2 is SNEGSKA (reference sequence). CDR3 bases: TGCAGTGCTAGGCGGGGGGCTTACACAGATACGCAGTATTTT. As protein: CSARRGAYTDTQYF.